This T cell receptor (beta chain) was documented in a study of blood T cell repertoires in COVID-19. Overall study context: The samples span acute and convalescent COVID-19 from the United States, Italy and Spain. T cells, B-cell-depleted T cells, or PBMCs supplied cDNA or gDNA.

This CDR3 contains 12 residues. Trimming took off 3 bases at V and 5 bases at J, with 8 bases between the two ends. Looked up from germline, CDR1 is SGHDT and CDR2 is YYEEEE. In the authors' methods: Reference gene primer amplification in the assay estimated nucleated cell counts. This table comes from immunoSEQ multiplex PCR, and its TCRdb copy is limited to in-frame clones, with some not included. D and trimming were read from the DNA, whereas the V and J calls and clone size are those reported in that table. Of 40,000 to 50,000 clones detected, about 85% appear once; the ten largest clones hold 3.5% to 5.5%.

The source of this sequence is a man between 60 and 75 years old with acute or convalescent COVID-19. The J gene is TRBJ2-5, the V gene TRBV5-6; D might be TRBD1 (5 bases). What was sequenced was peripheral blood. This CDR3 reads CASSSGSETQYF. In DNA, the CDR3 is TGTGCCAGCAGCTCAGGGTCCGAGACCCAGTACTTC.